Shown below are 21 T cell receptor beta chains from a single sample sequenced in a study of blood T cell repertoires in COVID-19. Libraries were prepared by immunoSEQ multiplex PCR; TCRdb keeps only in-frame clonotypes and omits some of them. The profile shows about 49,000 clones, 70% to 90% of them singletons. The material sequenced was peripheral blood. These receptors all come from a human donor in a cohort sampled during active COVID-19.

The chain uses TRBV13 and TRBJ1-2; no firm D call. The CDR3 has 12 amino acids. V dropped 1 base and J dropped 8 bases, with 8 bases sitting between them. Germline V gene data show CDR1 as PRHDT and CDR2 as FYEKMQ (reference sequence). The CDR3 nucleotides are TGTGCCAGCAGCTTAGTCGGGATCGGCTACACCTTC. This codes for CASSLVGIGYTF.

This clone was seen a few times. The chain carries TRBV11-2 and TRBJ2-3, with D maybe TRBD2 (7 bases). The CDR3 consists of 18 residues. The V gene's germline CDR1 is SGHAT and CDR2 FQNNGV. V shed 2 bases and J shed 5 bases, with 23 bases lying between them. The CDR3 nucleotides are TGTGCCAGCAGCTTAAAGTGGGGAGGAGGGGGGGCGGTAGATACGCAGTATTTT. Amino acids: CASSLKWGGGGAVDTQYF.

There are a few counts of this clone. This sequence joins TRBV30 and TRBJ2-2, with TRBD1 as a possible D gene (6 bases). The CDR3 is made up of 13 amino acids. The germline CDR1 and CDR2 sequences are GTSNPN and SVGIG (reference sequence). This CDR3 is CALDSANTGELFF. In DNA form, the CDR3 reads TGTGCATTGGACAGCGCGAACACCGGGGAGCTGTTTTTT.

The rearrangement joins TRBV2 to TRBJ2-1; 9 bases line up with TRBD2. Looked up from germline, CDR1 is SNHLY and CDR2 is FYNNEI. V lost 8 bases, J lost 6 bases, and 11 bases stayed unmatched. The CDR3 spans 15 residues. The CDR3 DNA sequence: TGTGCCAGCCAGTTAGTGGCGGGGGGGCTCAATGAGCAGTTCTTC. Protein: CASQLVAGGLNEQFF.

The CDR3 protein is CASSVNAAITEAFF. CDR3 nucleotide sequence: TGTGCCAGCAGCGTTAATGCGGCGATCACTGAAGCTTTCTTT. The chain couples TRBV2 to TRBJ1-1; D remains unclear. The V end lost 6 bases, the J end lost 4 bases, and 15 bases lay between the germline ends. Germline-derived CDR1 and CDR2 are SNHLY and FYNNEI. This CDR3 region has 14 residues.

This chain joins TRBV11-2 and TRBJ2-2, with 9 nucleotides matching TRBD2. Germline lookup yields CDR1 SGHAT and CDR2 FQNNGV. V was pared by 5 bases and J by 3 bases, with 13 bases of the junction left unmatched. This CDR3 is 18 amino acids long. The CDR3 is CASSHSIGGGADTGELFF. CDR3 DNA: TGTGCCAGCAGCCACTCTATCGGCGGGGGGGCTGACACCGGGGAGCTGTTTTTT.

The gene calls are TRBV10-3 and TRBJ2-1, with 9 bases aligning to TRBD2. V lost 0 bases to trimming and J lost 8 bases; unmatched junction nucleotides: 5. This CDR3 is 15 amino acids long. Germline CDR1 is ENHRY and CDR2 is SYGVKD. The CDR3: CAISESSGSMDEQFF. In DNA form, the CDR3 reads TGTGCCATCAGTGAGTCTAGCGGGAGTATGGATGAGCAGTTCTTC.

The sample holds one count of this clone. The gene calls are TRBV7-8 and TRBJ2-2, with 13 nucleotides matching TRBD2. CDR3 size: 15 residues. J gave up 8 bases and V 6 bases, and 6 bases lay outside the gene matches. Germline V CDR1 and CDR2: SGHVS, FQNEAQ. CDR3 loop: CASSRLAGGSGELFF. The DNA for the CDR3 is TGTGCCAGCAGTCGACTAGCGGGAGGATCTGGGGAGCTGTTTTTT. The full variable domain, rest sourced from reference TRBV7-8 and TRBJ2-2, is GAGVSQSPRYKVAKRGQDVALRCDPISGHVSLFWYQQALGQGPEFLTYFQNEAQLDKSGLPSDRFFAERPEGSVSTLKIQRTQQEDSAVYLCASSRLAGGSGELFFGEGSRLTVL.

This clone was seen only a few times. The CDR3 protein is CASMRGQGHTGELFF. The CDR3 DNA follows: TGTGCCAGCATGAGGGGACAGGGCCACACCGGGGAGCTGTTTTTT. The chain couples TRBV6-5 to TRBJ2-2, with 9 positions matching TRBD1. V dropped 7 bases and J dropped 3; count of bases not matched to a gene: 6. Germline V gives CDR1 MNHEY, CDR2 SVGAGI. CDR3 length: 15 residues.

In nucleotides, the CDR3 is TGTGCCAGCAGTTATAGGGAGAATGAGCAGTTCTTC. It specifies CASSYRENEQFF. This chain connects TRBV6-6 to TRBJ2-1, with D possibly matching TRBD2 (5 bases). The germline V gene has CDR1 MNHNY and CDR2 SVGAGI (reference sequence). The CDR3 spans 12 residues. Deletions cut 3 bases from V and 7 bases from J, with 7 bases between.

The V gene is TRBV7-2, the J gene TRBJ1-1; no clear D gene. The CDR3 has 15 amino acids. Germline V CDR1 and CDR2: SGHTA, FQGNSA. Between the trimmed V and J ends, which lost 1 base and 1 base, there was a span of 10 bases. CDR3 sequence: CASSLGPGANTEAFF. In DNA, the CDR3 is TGTGCCAGCAGCTTAGGCCCAGGTGCGAACACTGAAGCTTTCTTT.

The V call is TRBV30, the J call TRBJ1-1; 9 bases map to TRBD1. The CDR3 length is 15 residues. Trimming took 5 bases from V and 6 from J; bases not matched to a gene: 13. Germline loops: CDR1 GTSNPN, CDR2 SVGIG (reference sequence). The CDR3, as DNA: TGTGCCTGGTACCTATGGGGACAGGGAGTACCTGAAGCTTTCTTT. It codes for CAWYLWGQGVPEAFF.

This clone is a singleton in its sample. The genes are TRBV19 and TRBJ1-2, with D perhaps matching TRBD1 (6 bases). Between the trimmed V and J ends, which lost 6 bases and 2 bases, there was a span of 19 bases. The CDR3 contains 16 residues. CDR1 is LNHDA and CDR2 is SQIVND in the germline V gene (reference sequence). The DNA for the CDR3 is TGTGCCAGTAGGAACTTCGGGACACAAACGAACTATGGCTACACCTTC. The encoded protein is CASRNFGTQTNYGYTF.

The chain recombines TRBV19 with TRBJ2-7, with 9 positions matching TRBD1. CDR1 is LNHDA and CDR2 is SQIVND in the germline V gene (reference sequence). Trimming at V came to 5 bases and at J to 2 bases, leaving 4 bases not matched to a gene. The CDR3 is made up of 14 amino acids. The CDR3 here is CASSSGQGTYEQYF. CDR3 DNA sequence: TGTGCCAGTAGTTCGGGACAGGGTACCTACGAGCAGTACTTC.

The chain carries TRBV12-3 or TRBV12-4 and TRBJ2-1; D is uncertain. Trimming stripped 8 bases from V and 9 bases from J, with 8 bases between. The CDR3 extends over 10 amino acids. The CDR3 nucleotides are TGTGCCAGCGGAGCGATTGAGCAGTTCTTC. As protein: CASGAIEQFF.

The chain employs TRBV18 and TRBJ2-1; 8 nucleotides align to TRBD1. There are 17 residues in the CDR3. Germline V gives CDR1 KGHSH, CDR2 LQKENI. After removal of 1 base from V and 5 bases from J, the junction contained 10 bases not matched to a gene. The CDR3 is CASSPQLNKGQDNEQFF. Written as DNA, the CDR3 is TGTGCCAGCTCACCACAATTGAACAAGGGACAGGACAATGAGCAGTTCTTC. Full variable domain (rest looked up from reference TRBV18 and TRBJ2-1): NAGVMQNPRHLVRRRGQEARLRCSPMKGHSHVYWYRQLPEEGLKFMVYLQKENIIDESGMPKERFSAEFPKEGPSILRIQQVVRGDSAAYFCASSPQLNKGQDNEQFFGPGTRLTVL.

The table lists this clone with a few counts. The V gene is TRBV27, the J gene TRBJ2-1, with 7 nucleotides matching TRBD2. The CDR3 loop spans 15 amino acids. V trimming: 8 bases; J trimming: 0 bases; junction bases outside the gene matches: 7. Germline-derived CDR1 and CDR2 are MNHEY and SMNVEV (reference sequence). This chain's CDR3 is CASWSGASSYNEQFF. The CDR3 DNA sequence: TGTGCCAGCTGGAGCGGGGCCAGCTCCTACAATGAGCAGTTCTTC.

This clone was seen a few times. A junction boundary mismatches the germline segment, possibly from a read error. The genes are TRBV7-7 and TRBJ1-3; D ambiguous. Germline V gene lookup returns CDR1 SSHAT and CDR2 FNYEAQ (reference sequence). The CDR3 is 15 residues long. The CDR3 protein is CASSLAAGSGNTIYF. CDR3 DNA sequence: TGTGCTAGCAGCTTAGCCGCGGGTTCTGGAAACACCATATATTTT.

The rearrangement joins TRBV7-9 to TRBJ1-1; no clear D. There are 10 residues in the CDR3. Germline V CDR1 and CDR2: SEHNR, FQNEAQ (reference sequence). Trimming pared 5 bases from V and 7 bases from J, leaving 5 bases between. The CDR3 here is CASSRVEAFF. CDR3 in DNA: TGTGCCAGCAGCCGTGTTGAAGCTTTCTTT.

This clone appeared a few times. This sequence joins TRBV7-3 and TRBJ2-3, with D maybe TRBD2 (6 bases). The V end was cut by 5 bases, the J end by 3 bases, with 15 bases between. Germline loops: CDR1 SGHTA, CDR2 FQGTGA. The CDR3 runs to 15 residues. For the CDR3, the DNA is TGTGCCAGCAGCCCAAGACTAGGTGGGACAGATACGCAGTATTTT. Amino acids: CASSPRLGGTDTQYF.

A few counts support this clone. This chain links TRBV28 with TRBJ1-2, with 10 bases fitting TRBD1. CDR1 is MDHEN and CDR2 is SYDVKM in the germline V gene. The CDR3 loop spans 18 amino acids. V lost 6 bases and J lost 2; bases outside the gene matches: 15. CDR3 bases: TGTGCCAGCAGCCCGACCGGGACAGGGGCCCTATTAAACTATGGCTACACCTTC. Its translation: CASSPTGTGALLNYGYTF.